The 32 T cell receptor beta chains below all came from one sample that was sequenced in a study of OX40 agonist ivuxolimab in advanced cancers. Clones were read by immunoSEQ multiplex PCR, and TCRdb kept only the in-frame ones, dropping some. The repertoire holds tens of thousands of clones, approximately 79% seen once, with about 15% in the top ten. This specimen was CD4+ or CD8+ T cells sorted from blood, taken in a trial of the OX40 agonist ivuxolimab. These receptors originate from an adult with an advanced solid tumor such as melanoma, head and neck, liver or kidney cancer.

The V and J genes are TRBV6-5 and TRBJ1-5; D perhaps matches TRBD1 (5 bases). The CDR3 runs to 15 residues. Germline CDR1 MNHEY, CDR2 SVGAGI. Trimming left V 0 bases short and J 2 bases short, with 8 bases between. CDR3 coding DNA: TGTGCCAGCAGTTACTCGGGGGGTCGCAATCAGCCCCAGCATTTT. Its protein is CASSYSGGRNQPQHF.

The chain has TRBV25-1 and TRBJ1-1, with D unclear. Trimming cost V 6 bases and J 4 bases, with 12 bases left between them. CDR1 is MGHDK, CDR2 SYGVNS, per germline. The CDR3 is made up of 13 amino acids. The CDR3 DNA sequence: TGTGCCAGCAGCCGGGAATTGGGCACTGAAGCTTTCTTT. It encodes CASSRELGTEAFF.

The chain joins TRBV11-1 to TRBJ2-7; D ambiguous. V was clipped by 7 bases and J by 5 bases, with 21 bases between them. This CDR3 has 15 residues. From germline, CDR1 is SGHAT and CDR2 FQDESV (reference sequence). CDR3 amino acids: CASTQDHTRTDEQYF. Written as DNA, the CDR3 is TGTGCCAGCACCCAAGACCATACCAGGACGGACGAGCAGTACTTC.

The CDR3 sequence is CASSPALGAYGNTIYF. Written as DNA, the CDR3 is TGTGCCAGCTCACCCGCTCTGGGGGCCTACGGAAACACCATATATTTT. The chain recombines TRBV18 with TRBJ1-3, with a possible D match to TRBD1 (6 bases). The germline V gene encodes CDR1 KGHSH and CDR2 LQKENI. V shed 3 bases and J shed 4 bases, with 16 bases lying between them. The length of the CDR3 is 16 residues.

The J gene is TRBJ2-2, the V gene TRBV7-2, with a weak D call TRBD2 (5 bases). Per germline, CDR1 SGHTA and CDR2 FQGNSA. The CDR3 sequence is 15 residues long. V was trimmed by 4 bases and J by 1 base, leaving 10 bases between them. As DNA, the CDR3 is TGTGCCAGCAGCTCACCCAGCGGGAACACCGGGGAGCTGTTTTTT. Protein product: CASSSPSGNTGELFF.

The chain has TRBV4-1 and TRBJ2-3; D assignment may be TRBD1 or TRBD2 (5 bases each). This CDR3 has 16 amino acids. Trimming stripped 6 bases from V and 0 bases from J, with 16 bases between. Germline values: CDR1 MGHRA, CDR2 YSYEKL. CDR3 residues: CASRTGTDFSTDTQYF. The CDR3 DNA reads TGCGCCAGCAGGACCGGGACGGATTTTAGCACAGATACGCAGTATTTT.

This clone has a single count. The chain combines TRBV7-9 with TRBJ2-1; TRBD1 is a possible D gene (5 bases). V was trimmed by 1 base and J by 4 bases, leaving 11 bases between them. This CDR3 spans 15 amino acids. Per germline, CDR1 SEHNR and CDR2 FQNEAQ (reference sequence). Written as DNA, the CDR3 is TGTGCCAGCAGCTTAGAAAATCCAGGGTACAATGAGCAGTTCTTC. Protein product: CASSLENPGYNEQFF.

This chain joins TRBV27 and TRBJ1-6; no clear D. Germline V gene lookup returns CDR1 MNHEY and CDR2 SMNVEV (reference sequence). V lost 4 bases and J lost 5, with 6 bases in between. The CDR3 is 13 amino acids. The CDR3 spells CASSWTNNSPLHF. CDR3 coding DNA: TGTGCCAGCAGTTGGACGAATAATTCACCCCTCCACTTT.

This chain uses TRBV6-6 with TRBJ2-3, with 7 positions matching TRBD1. The CDR3 length is 13 residues. Per the germline V gene, CDR1 is MNHNY and CDR2 is SVGAGI (reference sequence). Trimming removed 7 bases from V and 6 bases from J; junction bases left unmatched: 7. The DNA of the CDR3 is TGTGCCAGCACGGGACAGCGAGCCGATACGCAGTATTTT. Its translation: CASTGQRADTQYF.

The CDR3 coding sequence is TGTGCCAGCAGCTACCGGGACAGACTCGAGCAGTACTTC. It translates to CASSYRDRLEQYF. This sequence joins TRBV7-9 and TRBJ2-7; 7 positions agree with TRBD1. Germline V gives CDR1 SEHNR, CDR2 FQNEAQ (reference sequence). Trimming took 4 bases from V and 6 from J; bases not matched to a gene: 6. CDR3 length: 13 amino acids.

Details on this clone: Other DNA sequences from this sample encode an identical CDR3 as well. The chain is built from TRBV20-1 and TRBJ1-1; 7 nucleotides align to TRBD1. The length of the CDR3 is 11 residues. The junction had 1 base not matched to a gene; V was cut back by 6 bases and J by 3 bases. Per the germline V gene, CDR1 is DFQATT and CDR2 is SNEGSKA (reference sequence). The CDR3 sequence is CSARGDTEAFF. The CDR3 region has the DNA TGCAGTGCCAGGGGGGACACTGAAGCTTTCTTT.

The chain carries TRBV5-1 and TRBJ2-2; 7 bases agree with TRBD2. Germline V gives CDR1 SGHRS, CDR2 YFSETQ. The junction had 2 bases not matched to a gene; V was cut back by 0 bases and J by 6 bases. This CDR3 contains 14 residues. Here the CDR3 DNA reads TGCGCCAGCAGCTTGGACGGGGGGTCCGGGGAGCTGTTTTTT. Protein sequence: CASSLDGGSGELFF.

The chain is built from TRBV7-8 and TRBJ2-7; D uncertain. The CDR3 contains 14 residues. Germline CDR1 and CDR2: SGHVS and FQNEAQ. V was shortened by 5 bases and J by 2 bases, with 13 bases between the two germline ends. The CDR3 nucleotides read TGTGCCAGCAGCATACAGCAGTCAGCCTACGAGCAGTACTTC. The encoded protein is CASSIQQSAYEQYF.

This clone came up a few times. V is TRBV6-4 and J is TRBJ2-7; tentatively, D is TRBD2 (5 bases). Trimming pared 6 bases from V and 0 bases from J, leaving 15 bases between. There are 15 residues in the CDR3. Germline CDR1 MRHNA, CDR2 SNTAGT. The CDR3 DNA follows: TGTGCCAGCAGCCACGGACTCAATAGCTCCTACGAGCAGTACTTC. Translated: CASSHGLNSSYEQYF.

The genes are TRBV28 and TRBJ2-7, with a weak D call TRBD1 (6 bases). The ends were cut back, 1 base at V and 2 bases at J, with 9 bases in the middle. The germline V gene encodes CDR1 MDHEN and CDR2 SYDVKM. The length of the CDR3 is 14 residues. The CDR3 DNA reads as TGTGCCAGCAGTTTATCGGACAGAGCCTACGAGCAGTACTTC. It is translated as CASSLSDRAYEQYF.

The gene calls are TRBV5-1 and TRBJ2-5, with 9 bases matching TRBD1. Unmatched junction bases numbered 7, after V lost 4 bases and J lost 0 bases. Per germline, CDR1 SGHRS and CDR2 YFSETQ. The CDR3 is made up of 16 amino acids. This CDR3 is CASSRGGTGYQETQYF. The CDR3 DNA reads as TGCGCCAGCAGCAGAGGGGGGACAGGGTACCAAGAGACCCAGTACTTC. Complete variable domain (other parts from reference TRBV5-1 and TRBJ2-5): KAGVTQTPRYLIKTRGQQVTLSCSPISGHRSVSWYQQTPGQGLQFLFEYFSETQRNKGNFPGRFSGRQFSNSRSEMNVSTLELGDSALYLCASSRGGTGYQETQYFGPGTRLLVL.

The V call is TRBV28, the J call TRBJ1-1; TRBD1 agrees at 9 bases. The V gene's germline CDR1 is MDHEN and CDR2 SYDVKM. This CDR3 is built from 16 residues. V dropped 6 bases and J dropped 0; count of bases not matched to a gene: 8. The DNA of the CDR3 is TGTGCCAGCAGGAGTGACAGGGGGAGTCTGAACACTGAAGCTTTCTTT. Its translation: CASRSDRGSLNTEAFF.

The chain carries TRBV9 and TRBJ2-7, with 9 positions matching TRBD1. V lost 4 bases and J lost 3; bases outside the gene matches: 5. Germline V CDR1 and CDR2: SGDLS, YYNGEE. The CDR3 totals 14 residues. The CDR3 DNA reads as TGTGCCAGCAGCTCCGGGACAGGGATCTACGAGCAGTACTTC. This translates into CASSSGTGIYEQYF.

J is TRBJ2-2 and V is TRBV29-1; D might be TRBD1 or TRBD2, each matching 5 bases. Germline CDR1 reads SQVTM; CDR2 reads ANQGSEA. Trimming stripped 7 bases from V and 7 bases from J, with 16 bases between. The CDR3 consists of 13 residues. The CDR3: CSAGTTVGGELFF. In DNA form, the CDR3 reads TGCAGCGCGGGGACGACAGTTGGCGGGGAGCTGTTTTTT.

V gene TRBV10-3 combines with J gene TRBJ1-2, with 10 nucleotides matching TRBD1. This CDR3 has 16 amino acids. Per the germline V gene, CDR1 is ENHRY and CDR2 is SYGVKD. The J segment lost 8 bases and the V segment lost 3 bases, leaving 12 bases of the junction unmatched. CDR3 protein: CAISDQAGTGVKGYTF. The DNA for the CDR3 is TGTGCCATCAGTGACCAGGCCGGGACAGGGGTAAAAGGCTACACCTTC.

The CDR3 spells CASSLDGGRTDTQYF. The DNA for the CDR3 is TGTGCCAGCAGCTTAGACGGCGGGAGGACAGATACGCAGTATTTT. This rearrangement joins TRBV7-3 to TRBJ2-3; 8 bases match TRBD2. Trimming cost V 2 bases and J 3 bases; bases outside gene matches: 4. The CDR3 sequence is 15 residues long. The V gene's germline CDR1 is SGHTA and CDR2 FQGTGA. The full variable domain, completed using reference TRBV7-3 and TRBJ2-3, is GAGVSQTPSNKVTEKGKYVELRCDPISGHTALYWYRQSLGQGPEFLIYFQGTGAADDSGLPNDRFFAVRPEGSVSTLKIQRTERGDSAVYLCASSLDGGRTDTQYFGPGTRLTVL.

DNA of the CDR3: TGTGCCTGGAGTGAGGGGCCTCAAGAGACCCAGTACTTC. Its translation is CAWSEGPQETQYF. The chain combines TRBV30 with TRBJ2-5, with TRBD1 as a possible D gene (5 bases). Trimming cost V 1 base and J 2 bases, with 8 bases left between them. Per the germline V gene, CDR1 is GTSNPN and CDR2 is SVGIG (reference sequence). This CDR3 has 13 residues.

Relative to its sample, this clone is medium-sized (0.01 to 0.1%). V gene TRBV27 combines with J gene TRBJ1-5; D remains unclear. V was trimmed by 2 bases and J by 6 bases, leaving 11 bases between them. This CDR3 contains 14 residues. Germline lookup yields CDR1 MNHEY and CDR2 SMNVEV (reference sequence). The DNA for the CDR3 is TGTGCCAGCAGTTTAGTGGTGTCGGCTCAGCCCCAGCATTTT. Amino acids: CASSLVVSAQPQHF.

The chain couples TRBV7-3 to TRBJ1-1; 7 bases are a match to TRBD1. This CDR3 spans 13 amino acids. The V gene's germline CDR1 is SGHTA and CDR2 FQGTGA. With 3 bases clipped from V and 5 bases from J, the junction kept 3 bases outside the gene matches. The CDR3 loop is CASSLSGGTEAFF. The CDR3 coding sequence is TGTGCCAGCAGCTTGTCAGGGGGGACTGAAGCTTTCTTT.

V and J are TRBV9 and TRBJ2-2, with D possibly TRBD1 on 5 matching bases. CDR3 length: 15 residues. Germline-derived CDR1 and CDR2 are SGDLS and YYNGEE. Trimming cost V 5 bases and J 0 bases, with 11 bases left between them. Here the CDR3 DNA reads TGTGCCAGCAGTCATTCGACAGCGAACACCGGGGAGCTGTTTTTT. This codes for CASSHSTANTGELFF.

J is TRBJ1-1 and V is TRBV19; a weak D match, TRBD1 (5 bases). V lost 5 bases, J lost 3 bases, and 13 bases lay in between. This CDR3 region has 14 residues. Germline lookup yields CDR1 LNHDA and CDR2 SQIVND (reference sequence). Written as DNA, the CDR3 is TGTGCCAGTAGTTTCGGGGGTTTTGACACTGAAGCTTTCTTT. Translating it yields CASSFGGFDTEAFF.

V gene TRBV5-1 combines with J gene TRBJ2-4; 14 bases line up with TRBD2. The CDR3 loop spans 17 amino acids. V trimming: 0 bases; J trimming: 7 bases; junction bases outside the gene matches: 6. Germline V gene data show CDR1 as SGHRS and CDR2 as YFSETQ. CDR3 sequence: CASSLGSGTSGSNIQYF. The DNA for the CDR3 is TGCGCCAGCAGCTTGGGCTCCGGGACTAGCGGGAGCAACATTCAGTACTTC.

This rearrangement joins TRBV7-9 to TRBJ1-1; a weak D match, TRBD1 (5 bases). Per the germline V gene, CDR1 is SEHNR and CDR2 is FQNEAQ (reference sequence). The V end lost 4 bases, the J end lost 8 bases, and 14 bases lay between the germline ends. The CDR3 is 13 amino acids. Here the CDR3 reads CASSSSGPNEAFF. The CDR3 DNA is TGTGCCAGCAGCTCGTCGGGACCAAACGAAGCTTTCTTT.

Details on this clone: This sample includes further DNA sequences coding for the same CDR3. The J gene is TRBJ2-2, the V gene TRBV7-9; 9 nucleotides line up with TRBD2. V lost 6 bases and J lost 7; bases outside the gene matches: 6. Looked up from germline, CDR1 is SEHNR and CDR2 is FQNEAQ (reference sequence). The CDR3 totals 14 residues. The CDR3 DNA follows: TGTGCCAGCAGTCATTATAGCGGGAGCGGGGAGCTGTTTTTT. The encoded protein is CASSHYSGSGELFF.

The chain combines TRBV2 with TRBJ1-2; 8 positions agree with TRBD1. Germline-derived CDR1 and CDR2 are SNHLY and FYNNEI. V gave up 6 bases and J gave up 8 bases; unmatched junction bases: 14. This CDR3 spans 15 amino acids. CDR3 DNA sequence: TGTGCCAGCAGCCTAGGGTTGGACAGGGAGGAAGGCTACACCTTC. Protein sequence: CASSLGLDREEGYTF.

The chain recombines TRBV5-6 with TRBJ2-5; TRBD2 matches at 8 bases. Gene TRBJ2-7 matches the end of the DNA better, so the J call may be wrong. Germline CDR1 reads SGHDT; CDR2 reads YYEEEE. The CDR3 contains 16 residues. As DNA, the CDR3 is TGTGCCAGCAGCGGGATTAGCGGGGCTACAGCCTACGAGCAGTACTTC. It yields the protein CASSGISGATAYEQYF.

The V and J genes are TRBV28 and TRBJ1-2; TRBD1 might be the D (6 bases). In germline, CDR1 is MDHEN, CDR2 SYDVKM. CDR3 length: 16 residues. Trimming took off 6 bases at V and 4 bases at J, with 21 bases between the two ends. The CDR3 region is CASSTGGTRGAYGYTF. CDR3 in DNA: TGTGCCAGCAGCACGGGAGGGACAAGGGGCGCCTATGGCTACACCTTC.